A single T cell receptor beta chain is shown here with its context. Its antigen is not identified. CDR1 is MNHEY, CDR2 SVGEGT, per germline. CDR3 size: 15 residues. The germline V and J ends were trimmed by 4 bases and 4 bases, with 16 bases remaining between them. The sample comes from a study of T cells after yellow fever vaccination. Findings and caveats of the study: The study noted that FACS-sorted repertoires could contain abundant clonotypes contaminating from the bulk population.

MiXCR, run by TCRdb on the 5' RACE reads, gives a single entry per CDR3 protein. The sample has a few hundred thousand distinct CDR3 sequences, more than 8.5% seen once. The chain carries TRBV6-2 or TRBV6-3 and TRBJ1-2, with a weak D call TRBD1 (5 bases). The source was PBMCs, collected on the day of the first yellow fever vaccination. The receptor was isolated from a man in his late teens or twenties who received the YFV17D yellow fever vaccine. Here the CDR3 DNA reads TGTGCCAGCAGTTTTCCCGGCGGGGGGACCTATGGCTACACCTTC. Translated, it gives CASSFPGGGTYGYTF.